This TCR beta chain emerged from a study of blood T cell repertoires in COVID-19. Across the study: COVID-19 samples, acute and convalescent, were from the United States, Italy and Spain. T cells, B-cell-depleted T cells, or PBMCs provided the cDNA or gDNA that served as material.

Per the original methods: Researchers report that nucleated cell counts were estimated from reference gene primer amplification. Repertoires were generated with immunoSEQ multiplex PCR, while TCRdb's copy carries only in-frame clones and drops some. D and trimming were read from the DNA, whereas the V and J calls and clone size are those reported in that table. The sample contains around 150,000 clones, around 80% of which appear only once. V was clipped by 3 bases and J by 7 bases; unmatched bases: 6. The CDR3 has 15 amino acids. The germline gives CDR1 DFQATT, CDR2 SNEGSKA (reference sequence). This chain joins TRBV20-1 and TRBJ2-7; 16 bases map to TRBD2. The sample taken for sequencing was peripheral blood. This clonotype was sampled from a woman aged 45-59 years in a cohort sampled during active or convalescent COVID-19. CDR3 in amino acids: CSASYPGLAGGEQYF. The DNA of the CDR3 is TGCAGTGCTAGTTATCCGGGACTAGCGGGGGGGGAGCAGTACTTC.